This T cell receptor (beta chain) is drawn from a study of T cell responses to AZD1222 COVID-19 vaccine. This clone was counted a single time. Its target is not known. Produced via immunoSEQ multiplex PCR; TCRdb's table is partial and in-frame only. The sample lists fewer than 150,000 clones; approximately 93% were seen once. Study outcomes and limitations: The sample set comprised mostly white British donors with more females, and clonal diversity was possibly underestimated. A rise in Spike-specific TCR breadth and depth followed two AZD1222 doses. Targeting of unmutated variant regions was reportedly seen in nearly half of spike-specific TCRs.

The sequenced sample was peripheral blood, obtained on day 0 of AZD1222 vaccination. The clonotype was recovered from an adult in good health.

CDR3 sequence reads: CASSLALGANYGYTF. CDR3 nucleotide sequence: TGTGCCAGCAGCTTAGCCTTAGGGGCTAACTATGGCTACACCTTC. The genes are TRBV7-9 and TRBJ1-2; weak D call: TRBD1 (5 bases). From germline, CDR1 is SEHNR and CDR2 FQNEAQ (reference sequence). The CDR3 is 15 amino acids. V was shortened by 0 bases and J by 0 bases, with 8 bases between the two germline ends.